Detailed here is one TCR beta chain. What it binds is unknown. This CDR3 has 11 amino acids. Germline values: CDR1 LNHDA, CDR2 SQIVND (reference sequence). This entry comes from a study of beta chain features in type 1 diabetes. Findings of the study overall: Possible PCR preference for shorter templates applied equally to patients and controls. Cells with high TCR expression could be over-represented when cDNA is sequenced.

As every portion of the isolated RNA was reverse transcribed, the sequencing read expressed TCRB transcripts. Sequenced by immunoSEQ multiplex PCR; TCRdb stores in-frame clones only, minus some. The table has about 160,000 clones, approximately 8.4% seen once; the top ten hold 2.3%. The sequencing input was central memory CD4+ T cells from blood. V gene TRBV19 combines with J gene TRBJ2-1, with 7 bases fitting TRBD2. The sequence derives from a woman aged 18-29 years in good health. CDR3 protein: CGGEGSNEQFF. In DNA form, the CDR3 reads TGTGGAGGGGAGGGCTCCAATGAGCAGTTCTTC.